This TCR beta chain was recorded in a study of graft-versus-host responses after intestinal transplantation. Overall study findings and caveats: Patients with graft-donor T cell macrochimerism had high graft-versus-host to host-versus-graft clonal ratios in allografts.

CDR1 is SNHLY, CDR2 FYNNEI, per germline. Trimming cost V 6 bases and J 6 bases, with 12 bases left between them. The length of the CDR3 is 12 residues. The protocol was immunoSEQ multiplex PCR, while the TCRdb copy is restricted to in-frame clones and leaves out a portion. The table shows roughly 81,000 clones, with roughly 80% occurring only once. On this clone itself: Its antigen remains unknown.

The source material was unstimulated CD4+ T cells sorted from spleen or lymph node cells, sampled before intestinal transplant. This TCR derives from a human donor who received an intestinal transplant. The chain couples TRBV2 to TRBJ2-7; tentative D call: TRBD1 (6 bases). CDR3 region: CASRETGLEQYF. The DNA of the CDR3 is TGTGCCAGCAGGGAAACAGGGCTCGAGCAGTACTTC.